One sample yielded the 27 T cell receptor beta chains listed below, sequenced in a study of blood T cells in healthy people across ages. A second roughly 7 to 11 cycle PCR used barcoded and J-beta primers. TCRdb analysed the 5' RACE reads with MiXCR anew, one entry per CDR3 protein. The sample has 800,000 to 1,000,000 distinct CDR3 sequences; around 46% are singletons. Sequenced sample: blood. The receptors here all came from a man aged 25-45 years in good health.

The CDR3 is CASSERNEQYF. The CDR3 DNA sequence: TGTGCCAGCAGTGAACGAAACGAGCAGTACTTC. This chain uses TRBV2 with TRBJ2-7, with D uncertain. CDR1 and CDR2 from the germline V gene are SNHLY and FYNNEI. V lost 2 bases, J lost 5 bases, and 4 bases lay in between. The CDR3 is 11 residues long.

This chain joins TRBV5-1 and TRBJ2-5; unclear D gene. The CDR3 runs 13 residues. Germline V gene sequence: CDR1 SGHRS, CDR2 YFSETQ. V lost 7 bases to trimming and J lost 11 bases, with 21 bases between them. The chain's CDR3 is CASYGSVYNEQYF. DNA for the CDR3: TGCGCCAGCTACGGTTCGGTTTACAATGAGCAGTACTTC.

Worth noting for this clonotype: A much larger clonotype is one base distant, so this may be a read error. The gene calls are TRBV20-1 and TRBJ2-7; D may be TRBD2 (6 bases). The V end lost 5 bases, the J end lost 0 bases, and 14 bases lay between the germline ends. CDR1 and CDR2 from the germline V gene are DFQATT and SNEGSKA (reference sequence). This CDR3 is 14 amino acids long. CDR3 sequence (DNA): TGCAGTGCTGGACCCGCGGGGAGCTCCTACGAGCAGTACTTC. Translated, it gives CSAGPAGSSYEQYF.

A remark on this clonotype: This could be a read error, since a much larger clone is one nucleotide away. The chain carries TRBV5-1 and TRBJ2-7; D gene ambiguous. V gave up 4 bases and J gave up 0 bases, with 11 bases separating them. The CDR3 has 14 amino acids. The germline CDR1 and CDR2 sequences are SGHRS and YFSETQ. CDR3 nucleotide sequence: TGCGCCAGCAGCGCCGGACGGAGCTCCTACGAGCAGTACTTC. Translating it yields CASSAGRSSYEQYF.

The chain uses TRBV6-1 and TRBJ2-5; 7 bases align to TRBD1. The CDR3 has 14 residues. The V segment lost 4 bases and the J segment 1 base; nucleotides outside the gene matches: 3. CDR1 MNHNS and CDR2 SASEGT come from the germline V gene. CDR3 sequence: CASSADRSQETQYF. The DNA for the CDR3 is TGTGCCAGCAGTGCGGACAGGAGCCAAGAGACCCAGTACTTC.

The V call is TRBV3-1, the J call TRBJ1-6; D gene ambiguous. Germline CDR1 and CDR2: LGHDT and YNNKEL (reference sequence). The CDR3 totals 14 residues. Trimming pared 6 bases from V and 7 bases from J, leaving 13 bases between. The CDR3 region is CASSLGAPNSPLHF. For the CDR3, the DNA is TGTGCCAGCAGTTTGGGAGCTCCAAATTCACCCCTCCACTTT.

The V gene is TRBV20-1, the J gene TRBJ2-5; the D is unclear. This CDR3 region has 14 residues. V lost 3 bases to trimming and J lost 11 bases, with 22 bases between them. In germline, CDR1 is DFQATT, CDR2 SNEGSKA (reference sequence). This CDR3 reads CSASESYGWNEQYF. CDR3 nucleotides: TGCAGTGCTAGCGAGAGCTATGGATGGAATGAGCAGTACTTC.

This clonotype was seen a handful of times. The J gene is TRBJ2-7, the V gene TRBV20-1; no firm D call. The CDR3 runs 12 residues. Trimming stripped 1 base from V and 4 bases from J, with 8 bases between. Germline CDR1 reads DFQATT; CDR2 reads SNEGSKA (reference sequence). The CDR3 region has the DNA TGCAGTGCTAGAGTAGGTAGTTACGAGCAGTACTTC. Amino acid sequence: CSARVGSYEQYF.

The rearrangement joins TRBV2 to TRBJ2-7; TRBD1 agrees at 11 bases. V gave up 5 bases and J gave up 6 bases; unmatched junction bases: 6. The CDR3 totals 14 residues. The germline V gene has CDR1 SNHLY and CDR2 FYNNEI. This chain's CDR3 is CASSPRTGGGEQYF. CDR3 coding DNA: TGTGCCAGCAGTCCGAGGACAGGGGGCGGCGAGCAGTACTTC.

This clonotype was seen a handful of times. The chain links TRBV3-1 to TRBJ2-5; no reliable D call. The CDR3 contains 12 residues. V lost 2 bases and J 4 bases, leaving 5 bases between the germline ends. The V gene's germline CDR1 is LGHDT and CDR2 YNNKEL (reference sequence). DNA of the CDR3: TGTGCCAGCAGCCAAACGCCAGAGACCCAGTACTTC. Amino acids: CASSQTPETQYF.

This clonotype was recorded once. The V call is TRBV20-1, the J call TRBJ2-7, with TRBD1 as a possible D gene (6 bases). Germline V lookup: CDR1 DFQATT, CDR2 SNEGSKA (reference sequence). Trimming took off 7 bases at V and 1 base at J, with 14 bases between the two ends. CDR3 size: 13 residues. The CDR3 region is CSESARGSYEQYF. DNA of the CDR3: TGCAGTGAAAGCGCCAGGGGATCCTACGAGCAGTACTTC.

The chain couples TRBV25-1 to TRBJ2-1, with 8 bases matching TRBD2. This CDR3 spans 15 amino acids. V dropped 7 bases and J dropped 2; count of bases not matched to a gene: 7. Germline CDR1 reads MGHDK; CDR2 reads SYGVNS. Here the CDR3 reads CASTSAGGPYNEQFF. In DNA, the CDR3 is TGTGCCAGCACGTCGGCGGGGGGCCCCTACAATGAGCAGTTCTTC. Based on the CDR3 plus reference TRBV25-1 and TRBJ2-1, the full variable domain is EADIYQTPRYLVIGTGKKITLECSQTMGHDKMYWYQQDPGMELHLIHYSYGVNSTEKGDLSSESTVSRIRTEHFPLTLESARPSHTSQYLCASTSAGGPYNEQFFGPGTRLTVL.

The V call is TRBV4-2, the J call TRBJ1-5, with D possibly being TRBD1 (6 bases). Trimming removed 6 bases from V and 9 bases from J, with 21 bases in between. The CDR3 runs to 15 residues. Germline CDR1 LGHNA, CDR2 YNFKEQ. This CDR3 reads CASSQIQGSNPPQHF. The CDR3 bases are TGTGCCAGCAGTCAGATACAGGGCAGCAACCCGCCCCAGCATTTT.

This rearrangement joins TRBV7-2 to TRBJ1-2, with TRBD1 as a possible D gene (6 bases). The CDR3 runs to 12 residues. The germline V and J ends were trimmed by 1 base and 12 bases, with 12 bases remaining between them. The germline gives CDR1 SGHTA, CDR2 FQGNSA. CDR3 nucleotides: TGTGCCAGCAGCTTAGTGGCAGGGGTAAACACCTTC. Amino acid sequence: CASSLVAGVNTF. The whole variable domain, remainder taken from reference TRBV7-2 and TRBJ1-2, is GAGVSQSPSNKVTEKGKDVELRCDPISGHTALYWYRQSLGQGLEFLIYFQGNSAPDKSGLPSDRFSAERTGGSVSTLTIQRTQQEDSAVYLCASSLVAGVNTFGSGTRLTVV.

The chain recombines TRBV12-5 with TRBJ1-2, with 7 bases that match TRBD1. Germline lookup yields CDR1 LGHNT and CDR2 FRNRAP. This CDR3 region has 15 residues. V dropped 5 bases and J dropped 4; count of bases not matched to a gene: 10. CDR3 nucleotides: TGTGCTAGTGGTGTGCTACCCGGGACAGCCTATGGCTACACCTTC. This encodes CASGVLPGTAYGYTF.

The chain uses TRBV29-1 and TRBJ2-7, with TRBD2 identical over 7 bases. Looked up from germline, CDR1 is SQVTM and CDR2 is ANQGSEA. The junction had 8 bases not matched to a gene; V was cut back by 6 bases and J by 0 bases. The CDR3 covers 14 residues. CDR3 loop: CSVSNGGSSYEQYF. For the CDR3, the DNA is TGCAGCGTGTCCAACGGGGGGAGCTCCTACGAGCAGTACTTC.

In its sample, this clonotype was seen a few times. The chain uses TRBV28 and TRBJ2-7; D is perhaps TRBD2 (5 bases). V was shortened by 2 bases and J by 3 bases, with 14 bases between the two germline ends. The CDR3 runs 15 residues. Per germline, CDR1 MDHEN and CDR2 SYDVKM. The CDR3 reads CASSLTPGGFYEQYF. The CDR3 DNA sequence: TGTGCCAGCAGTTTAACTCCAGGAGGATTCTACGAGCAGTACTTC.

This clonotype was detected many times. The J gene is TRBJ1-1, the V gene TRBV7-2, with a tentative D call TRBD1 (6 bases). In germline, CDR1 is SGHTA, CDR2 FQGNSA. The V and J ends lost 5 bases and 1 base respectively, with 11 bases between them. The CDR3 length is 14 residues. The CDR3: CASSPMGQNTEAFF. Written as DNA, the CDR3 is TGTGCCAGCAGCCCGATGGGACAGAACACTGAAGCTTTCTTT.

This sequence joins TRBV4-1 and TRBJ2-3; 12 bases match TRBD2. The trim removed 0 bases at V and 4 bases at J, leaving 2 bases unmatched. The CDR3 totals 16 residues. Per germline, CDR1 MGHRA and CDR2 YSYEKL. The CDR3 nucleotides read TGCGCCAGCAGCCAAGAGACTAGCGGGGGACCAGATACGCAGTATTTT. This encodes CASSQETSGGPDTQYF.

This chain joins TRBV7-9 and TRBJ1-1, with D uncertain. The CDR3 consists of 14 residues. Trimming removed 1 base from V and 1 base from J, with 7 bases in between. The germline CDR1 and CDR2 sequences are SEHNR and FQNEAQ (reference sequence). This CDR3 is CASSLELGNTEAFF. CDR3 coding DNA: TGTGCCAGCAGCTTAGAGTTAGGGAACACTGAAGCTTTCTTT.

CDR3 residues: CASSYGTEGGYGYTF. CDR3 nucleotide sequence: TGTGCCAGCAGTTACGGGACAGAGGGAGGCTATGGCTACACCTTC. The gene calls are TRBV6-5 and TRBJ1-2, with 7 bases that match TRBD1. V was pared by 2 bases and J by 4 bases, with 7 bases of the junction left unmatched. The CDR3 covers 15 residues. Germline V CDR1 and CDR2: MNHEY, SVGAGI.

This clonotype was detected ten times or more. This chain joins TRBV3-1 and TRBJ1-6; tentatively, D is TRBD1 (5 bases). This CDR3 is built from 18 residues. The ends were cut back, 3 bases at V and 0 bases at J, with 15 bases in the middle. CDR1 is LGHDT, CDR2 YNNKEL, per germline (reference sequence). This chain's CDR3 is CASSQTVGPSSYNSPLHF. The CDR3 DNA reads TGTGCCAGCAGCCAGACGGTGGGACCGAGCTCCTATAATTCACCCCTCCACTTT.

The V call is TRBV24-1, the J call TRBJ2-7; D ambiguous. The CDR3 is 12 residues long. CDR1 KGHDR and CDR2 SFDVKD come from the germline V gene. The V end lost 3 bases, the J end lost 3 bases, and 5 bases lay between the germline ends. DNA of the CDR3: TGTGCCACCAGTGATGGTTTCTACGAGCAGTACTTC. Its protein is CATSDGFYEQYF.

In this sample, this clonotype turned up a few times. CDR3 region: CASSPASIYEQYF. CDR3 nucleotide sequence: TGTGCCAGCAGCCCTGCCTCAATCTACGAGCAGTACTTC. This rearrangement joins TRBV7-2 to TRBJ2-7; D unresolved. The CDR3 covers 13 residues. V was clipped by 5 bases and J by 3 bases, with 11 bases between them. Germline V lookup: CDR1 SGHTA, CDR2 FQGNSA.

The chain recombines TRBV4-3 with TRBJ2-7; D perhaps matches TRBD1 (6 bases). The germline CDR1 and CDR2 sequences are LGHNA and YSLEER. CDR3 length: 14 residues. V lost 0 bases and J 5 bases, leaving 11 bases between the germline ends. CDR3 in amino acids: CASSQDARGHEQYF. For the CDR3, the DNA is TGCGCCAGCAGCCAAGATGCCAGGGGTCACGAGCAGTACTTC.

This clonotype occurred many times. This chain joins TRBV28 and TRBJ2-7; D is perhaps TRBD1 (6 bases). Trimming removed 5 bases at V and 4 bases at J, with 12 bases between. Germline CDR1 is MDHEN and CDR2 is SYDVKM. CDR3 length equals 13 residues. The CDR3 region is CASSVHREYEQYF. The CDR3 nucleotides are TGTGCCAGCAGTGTACACAGGGAGTACGAGCAGTACTTC.

This sequence joins TRBV5-1 and TRBJ2-5, with D perhaps matching TRBD1 or TRBD2 (7 bases each). This CDR3 contains 16 residues. V lost 7 bases to trimming and J lost 5 bases, with 24 bases between them. From germline, CDR1 is SGHRS and CDR2 YFSETQ. The CDR3 loop reads CASRRGGGANGETQYF. The CDR3 region has the DNA TGCGCCAGCCGCCGGGGAGGGGGCGCCAACGGGGAGACCCAGTACTTC.